This TCR beta chain was found in a study of blood T cell repertoires in COVID-19. Study-level background: Spain, Italy and the United States supplied samples that represented acute and convalescent COVID-19.

Data came from immunoSEQ multiplex PCR; TCRdb stores just in-frame clones and leaves some out. Of about 180,000 clones listed, over 70% were seen once; the top ten hold 6.5% to 9%. The source material was peripheral blood. This TCR came from a woman aged 40 to 50 with COVID-19, enrolled during active disease.

The CDR3 reads CASSGGTGSSGNTIYF. In DNA form, the CDR3 reads TGTGCCAGCAGTGGAGGGACAGGGAGCTCTGGAAACACCATATATTTT. The J gene is TRBJ1-3, the V gene TRBV6-1, with 9 bases lining up with TRBD1. The CDR3 runs to 16 residues. CDR1 is MNHNS and CDR2 is SASEGT in the germline V gene. The trim removed 4 bases at V and 0 bases at J, leaving 4 bases unmatched.